This entry concerns a single T cell receptor beta chain. The data belong to a study of cytotoxic CD8 clonotypes in ibrutinib-treated CLL. Trimming at V came to 5 bases and at J to 3 bases, leaving 3 bases not matched to a gene. Germline lookup yields CDR1 SGHVS and CDR2 FNYEAQ. This CDR3 comprises 13 residues. Clones were read by immunoSEQ multiplex PCR, and TCRdb kept only the in-frame ones, dropping some. The sample has about 140,000 clones, around 77% seen once; the top ten hold 28%. The chain joins TRBV7-6 to TRBJ2-7, with 8 bases identical to TRBD1. This receptor was taken from a human donor with chronic lymphocytic leukemia. The sequenced sample was PBMCs, obtained after 12 months of ibrutinib treatment. In DNA form, the CDR3 reads TGTGCCAGCAGCCAGGACAGGGACTACGAGCAGTACTTC. Amino acid sequence: CASSQDRDYEQYF. Looking up the rest from reference TRBV7-6 and TRBJ2-7 gives the full variable domain: GAGVSQSPRYKVTKRGQDVALRCDPISGHVSLYWYRQALGQGPEFLTYFNYEAQQDKSGLPNDRFSAERPEGSISTLTIQRTEQRDSAMYRCASSQDRDYEQYFGPGTRLTVT.